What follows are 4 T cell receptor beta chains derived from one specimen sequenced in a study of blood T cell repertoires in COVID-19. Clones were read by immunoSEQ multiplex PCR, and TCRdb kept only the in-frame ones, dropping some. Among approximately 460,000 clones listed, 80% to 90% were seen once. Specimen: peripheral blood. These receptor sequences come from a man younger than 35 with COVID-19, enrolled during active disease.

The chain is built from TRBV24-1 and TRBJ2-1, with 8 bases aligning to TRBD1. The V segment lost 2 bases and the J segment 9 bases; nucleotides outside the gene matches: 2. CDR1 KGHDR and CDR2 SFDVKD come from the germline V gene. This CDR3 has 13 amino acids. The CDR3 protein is CATSDWTGTEQFF. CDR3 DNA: TGTGCCACCAGTGATTGGACAGGGACTGAGCAGTTCTTC.

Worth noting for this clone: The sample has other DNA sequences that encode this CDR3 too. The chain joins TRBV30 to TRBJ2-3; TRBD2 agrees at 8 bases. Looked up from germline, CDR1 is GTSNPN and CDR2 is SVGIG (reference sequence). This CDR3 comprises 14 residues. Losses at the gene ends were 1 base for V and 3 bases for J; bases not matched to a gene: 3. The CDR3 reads CAWSASGLTDTQYF. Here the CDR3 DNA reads TGTGCCTGGAGTGCTAGCGGGTTGACAGATACGCAGTATTTT.

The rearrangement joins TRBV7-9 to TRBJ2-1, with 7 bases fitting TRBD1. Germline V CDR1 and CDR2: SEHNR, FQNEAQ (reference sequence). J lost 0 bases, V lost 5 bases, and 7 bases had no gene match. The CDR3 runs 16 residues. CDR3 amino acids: CASSPRQGSSYNEQFF. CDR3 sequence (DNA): TGTGCCAGCAGCCCCCGACAGGGAAGCTCCTACAATGAGCAGTTCTTC.

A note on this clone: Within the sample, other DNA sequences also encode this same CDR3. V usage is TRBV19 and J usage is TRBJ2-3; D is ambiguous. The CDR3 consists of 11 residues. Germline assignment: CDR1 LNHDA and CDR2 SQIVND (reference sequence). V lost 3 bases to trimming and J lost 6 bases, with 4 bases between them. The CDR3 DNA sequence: TGTGCCAGTAGTATCCGGGATACGCAGTATTTT. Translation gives CASSIRDTQYF.